Detailed here is one TCR beta chain. The antigen it recognizes is unknown. It has no much larger one-base neighbor in the sample; base qualities were not kept. This sample is drawn from a study of shared clonotypes between healthy human individuals (dated by TCRdb to the early 2020s). Describing the broader study: Two women and a few men aged 18 to 49 years were included in the cohort. For each donor, three plates each were used for CD4 naive and CD4 memory, two plates were used for CD8 naive, and one plate was used for CD8 memory. The study deeply sequenced blood TCR repertoires of five healthy adults to estimate repertoire size and the extent of clonotype sharing between individuals. Different laboratories and diverse techniques were used to prepare libraries and sequence TCR repertoires, to increase sequencing depth and limit assay-specific biases. Between about 0.94 and 8.9 billion PBMCs per donor were obtained by leukapheresis.

TCR CDR3 regions were amplified from genomic DNA by multiplex PCR using the deep immunoSEQ assay. Genomic DNA extracted from each cell subset was distributed evenly over all wells of several immunoSEQ 96-well plates, and each plate served as one replicate. Each replicate PCR for sorted subsets received around 200 ng genomic DNA, equal to roughly 30,000 T cell genomes. Purified libraries were quantified with a Qubit 3.0 fluorometer, sized on a Bioanalyzer 2100, and re-quantified with the KAPA Library Quantification kit. Every immunoSEQ 96-well plate was sequenced on a separate single-read 150-cycle Illumina NextSeq 550 flow cell. From the authors' description of their analysis: Because the immunoSEQ output held only junctional sequences and lacked quality scores, the filtering could not match the filtering applied to full-length reads. Sequences were annotated with PyIR, a Python wrapper for IgBLAST v1.9, using IMGT germline references to assign V/J genes and CDR3. Reads were removed for weak V/J assignments (E-value above 1e-6), missing CDR3, stop codons, out-of-frame junctions, or ambiguous translated residues. V3J clonotypes were defined by identical inferred V gene, J gene, and CDR3 amino acid sequence. The percentage overlap between two repertoires was calculated by dividing the number of shared unique clonotypes by the size of the smaller repertoire. Repertoire richness was assessed with RTK rarefaction, the Chao1 estimator, and Recon v2.1 estimates of unobserved clonotypes. For all TCRbeta clonotypes obtained by the gDNA method from four donors, generation probabilities were computed with OLGA. TCRdb retrieved this table from immuneACCESS and kept in-frame rearrangements only. Not all clones are present; in checked studies, unresolved V genes account for under half, and no reason is known for the remainder. V and J calls and clone size are as listed in that table; D and trimming were resolved from the DNA. In all, the sample holds around 2,000,000 clones, and roughly 95% of those were seen once. The ten largest clones add up to 0.13% of the sample.

CDR3 length: 14 amino acids, cysteine to phenylalanine. Of the read, only the CDR3 DNA is kept; its 42 bases are in frame from base 1. Trimming at the junction amounts to 5 bases on V and 8 bases on J, and the germline ends lie 15 bases apart. Via the germline V gene (reference sequence), CDR1 is LNHDA and CDR2 SQIVND. Points the paper makes about the study in general: Naive subsets generally had larger estimated clonotype richness than memory subsets did. The small number of donors limited the genetic and exposure-history diversity represented. Higher generation probabilities were observed for clonotypes shared by all four sorted-subset donors than for non-shared clonotypes. Sampling was limited to blood, and TCR repertoires in tissue likely differ from TCR repertoires in blood. Incomplete sequencing was indicated by rarefaction of sorted-subset datasets, despite the large sequencing depth. When a few donors were compared, the shared fraction of clonotypes was about 5.5% for naive CD4, 3.5% to 4% for naive CD8, roughly 2.3% for memory CD4, and under 0.5% for memory CD8. Pairwise subsampling led to the expectation that sequencing depth would affect the degree of clonotype sharing among donors.

Donors were healthy HIV-negative adults with no recently reported acute infections or vaccinations. All donors were Caucasian adults living in Nashville, Tennessee, USA. Magnetic negative selection was used to enrich CD4+ T cells, after which naive cells were positively selected on CD45RA and the negative fraction became the memory subset. Blood was obtained by leukapheresis, after which PBMCs were separated by Ficoll-Histopaque density gradient centrifugation and cryopreserved in liquid nitrogen vapor phase. Purity and quantity of every magnetically sorted T cell population were checked by analytical flow cytometry. From each sorted fraction, genomic DNA was isolated and quantified by UV absorbance on a Nanodrop 2000c.

The sequence is built from TRBV19 and TRBJ1-4; possibly the D gene is TRBD1, per 5 matching bases. The sequenced sample was naive CD4+ T cells sorted from blood. The intended sense of this specimen's cell subset or site label: CD45RA+ positively selected. The receptor's source is a man younger than 35 in good health. The DNA sequence follows: TGTGCCAGTAGTGACCGAGGGGTACAGGAAAAACTGTTTTTT. Its protein reads: CASSDRGVQEKLFF. Outside the CDR3, residues come from the reference TRBV19 and TRBJ1-4 proteins, so the full variable domain is: DGGITQSPKYLFRKEGQNVTLSCEQNLNHDAMYWYRQDPGQGLRLIYYSQIVNDFQKGDIAEGYSVSREKKESFPLTVTSAQKNPTAFYLCASSDRGVQEKLFFGSGTQLSVL.